Listed below are T cell receptor beta chains from one sample, sequenced in a study of OX40 agonist ivuxolimab in advanced cancers. Libraries were prepared by immunoSEQ multiplex PCR; TCRdb keeps only in-frame clonotypes and omits some of them. The data show under 85,000 clones, roughly 90% seen once. The sample here was CD4+ or CD8+ T cells sorted from blood, taken in a trial of the OX40 agonist ivuxolimab. The receptor source for this set is an adult with an advanced solid tumor such as melanoma, head and neck, liver or kidney cancer. CDR3s include the opening cysteine and the closing phenylalanine or tryptophan. A D gene is named only where the DNA matches it firmly.

TRBJ2-2	TRBV14	-	CASSQVIGVGGELFF	TGTGCCAGCAGCCAAGTAATAGGGGTTGGCGGGGAGCTGTTTTTT
TRBJ2-7	TRBV6-6	-	CASSYRQRAPNYEQYF	TGTGCCAGCAGTTACCGGCAGCGGGCCCCTAACTACGAGCAGTACTTC
TRBJ1-4	TRBV29-1	TRBD1	CSVSGTGNEKLFF	TGCAGCGTATCGGGGACAGGGAATGAAAAACTGTTTTTT
TRBJ2-2	TRBV19	TRBD2	CASSASGGPTGELFF	TGTGCCAGTAGTGCCTCGGGAGGCCCCACCGGGGAGCTGTTTTTT
TRBJ2-7	TRBV28	-	CASRGPIYEQYF	TGTGCCAGCAGGGGACCGATCTACGAGCAGTACTTC
TRBJ2-7	TRBV5-1	TRBD1	CASSSTPRVGQIYEQYF	TGCGCCAGCAGCTCCACCCCGCGGGTGGGACAGATTTACGAGCAGTACTTC
TRBJ2-3	TRBV4-1	TRBD2	CASSGGVAIHTDTQYF	TGCGCCAGCAGTGGGGGGGTTGCGATACACACAGATACGCAGTATTTT
TRBJ2-7	TRBV7-9	-	CASSLSGVHEQYF	TGTGCCAGCAGCTTATCAGGGGTCCACGAGCAGTACTTC
TRBJ1-2	TRBV7-9	-	CASSLAAEGYGYTF	TGTGCCAGCAGCTTAGCAGCGGAGGGCTATGGCTACACCTTC
TRBJ1-5	TRBV19	-	CASSISRGSEPQHF	TGTGCCAGTAGTATCAGTAGGGGAAGTGAGCCCCAGCATTTT
TRBJ2-3	TRBV29-1	-	CSVGNKDTQYF	TGCAGCGTTGGGAATAAGGATACGCAGTATTTT
TRBJ2-5	TRBV5-1	-	CASSLPKGLETQYF	TGCGCCAGCAGCTTACCAAAGGGCCTGGAGACCCAGTACTTC